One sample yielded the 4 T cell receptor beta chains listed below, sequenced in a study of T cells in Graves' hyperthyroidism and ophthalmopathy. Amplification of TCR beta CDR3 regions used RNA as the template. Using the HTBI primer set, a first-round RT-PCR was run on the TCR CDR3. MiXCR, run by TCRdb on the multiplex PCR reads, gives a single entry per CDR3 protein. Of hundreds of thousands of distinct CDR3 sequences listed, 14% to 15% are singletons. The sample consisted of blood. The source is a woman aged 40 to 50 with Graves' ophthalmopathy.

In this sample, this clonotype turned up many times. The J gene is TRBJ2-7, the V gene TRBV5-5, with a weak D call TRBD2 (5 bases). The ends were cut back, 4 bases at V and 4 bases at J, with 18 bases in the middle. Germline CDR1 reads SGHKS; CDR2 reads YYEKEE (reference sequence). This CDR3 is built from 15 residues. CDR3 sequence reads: CASSPPRGSGYEQYF. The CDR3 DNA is TGTGCCAGCAGCCCTCCGCGAGGGTCGGGTTACGAGCAGTACTTC.

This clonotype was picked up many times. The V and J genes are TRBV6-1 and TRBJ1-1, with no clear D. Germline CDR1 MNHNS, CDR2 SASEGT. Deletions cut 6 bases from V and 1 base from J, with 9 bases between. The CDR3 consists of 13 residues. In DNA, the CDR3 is TGTGCCAGCAGGTTCATGGGGAACACTGAAGCTTTCTTT. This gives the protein CASRFMGNTEAFF.

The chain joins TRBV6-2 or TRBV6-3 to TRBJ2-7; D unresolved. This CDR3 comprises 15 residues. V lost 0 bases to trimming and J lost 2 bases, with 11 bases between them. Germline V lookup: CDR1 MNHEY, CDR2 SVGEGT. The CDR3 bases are TGTGCCAGCAGTTACTCCCCGGACGGAACCTACGAGCAGTACTTC. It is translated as CASSYSPDGTYEQYF.

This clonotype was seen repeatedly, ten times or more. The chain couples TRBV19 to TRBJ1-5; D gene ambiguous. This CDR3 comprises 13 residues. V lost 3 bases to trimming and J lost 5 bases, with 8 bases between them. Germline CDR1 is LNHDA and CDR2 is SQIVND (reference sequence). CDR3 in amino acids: CASSMQKDQPQHF. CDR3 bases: TGTGCCAGTAGTATGCAGAAGGATCAGCCCCAGCATTTT.